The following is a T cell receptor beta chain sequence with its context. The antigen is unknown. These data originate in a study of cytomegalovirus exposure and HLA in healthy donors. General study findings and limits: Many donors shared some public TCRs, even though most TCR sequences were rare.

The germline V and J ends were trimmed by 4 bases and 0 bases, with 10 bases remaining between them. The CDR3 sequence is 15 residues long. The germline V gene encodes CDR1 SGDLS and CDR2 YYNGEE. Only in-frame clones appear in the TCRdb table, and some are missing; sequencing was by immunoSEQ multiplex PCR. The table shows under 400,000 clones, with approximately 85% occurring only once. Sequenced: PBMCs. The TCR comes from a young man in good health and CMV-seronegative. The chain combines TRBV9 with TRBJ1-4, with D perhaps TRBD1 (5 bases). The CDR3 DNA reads TGTGCCAGCAGCTTTACAGGTGCAACTAATGAAAAACTGTTTTTT. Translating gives CASSFTGATNEKLFF.